The clone carrying this T cell receptor beta chain has a handful of counts. Its specificity is not known. CDR3 length: 14 amino acids. V was clipped by 0 bases and J by 6 bases, with 9 bases between them. CDR1 is SGHRS, CDR2 YFSETQ, per germline. This record comes from a study of post-analysis software for immune sequencing data. Overall study results and limits: TRBV segments more frequent in patients than in controls numbered five and included TRBV5-6, TRBV5-1 and TRBV20-1.

The TCR beta cDNA libraries carried unique molecular identifiers. A single record per CDR3 protein comes from TCRdb applying MiXCR to the PCR reads. The table includes fewer than 850,000 distinct CDR3 sequences, around 27% detected once. J is TRBJ1-4 and V is TRBV5-1; D is uncertain. This receptor was taken from a girl between 5 and 17 years old with multiple sclerosis. Sequencing used blood. The CDR3 is CASSLGGIDEKLFF. The CDR3 DNA reads TGCGCCAGCAGCTTGGGAGGGATTGATGAAAAACTGTTTTTT.